This is a list of T cell receptor beta chains from one sample in a study of blood T cell repertoires in COVID-19. The method was immunoSEQ multiplex PCR; TCRdb's version includes in-frame clones alone and lacks a portion of them. Here the sample spans roughly 70,000 clones, around nine tenths being singletons. Sequencing input: peripheral blood. These receptors were taken from a human donor in a cohort sampled during active COVID-19. CDR3s include the opening cysteine and the closing phenylalanine or tryptophan. D genes are given only for firm matches. Clone size is given for some rows only: seen once, a few or many times, or a class if the clone is expanded.

>TRBJ2-7|TRBV10-1|NA|NA
CASSEGAGPVVEQYF
TGCGCCAGCAGTGAAGGGGCAGGGCCCGTTGTGGAGCAGTACTTC
>TRBJ1-2|TRBV27|NA|TRBD1
CASSFPGGSGYTF
TGTGCCAGCAGTTTCCCAGGGGGCTCTGGCTACACCTTC
>TRBJ2-7|TRBV28|NA|NA
CAAGIGTYEQYF
TGTGCCGCAGGAATAGGTACCTACGAGCAGTACTTC
>TRBJ1-5|TRBV6-5|NA|TRBD1
CASSGQGGNQPQHF
TGTGCCAGCAGCGGACAGGGGGGAAATCAGCCCCAGCATTTT
>TRBJ1-6|TRBV27|NA|NA
CASSLQGYSPLHF
TGTGCCAGCAGTTTACAGGGTTATTCACCCCTCCACTTT
>TRBJ1-1|TRBV30|NA|TRBD1
CAWRGTANTEAFF
TGTGCCTGGAGAGGGACAGCTAACACTGAAGCTTTCTTT
>TRBJ1-4|TRBV30|NA|NA
CAWTIIKGGEKLFF
TGTGCCTGGACCATAATTAAAGGCGGTGAAAAACTGTTTTTT
>TRBJ1-1|TRBV18|NA|TRBD1
CASSRTGNTEAFF
TGTGCCAGCTCACGGACAGGTAACACTGAAGCTTTCTTT
>TRBJ1-3|TRBV18|NA|NA
CASSPARTDSGNTIYF
TGTGCCAGCTCACCCGCTAGGACAGACTCTGGAAACACCATATATTTT
>TRBJ1-4|TRBV5-1|NA|TRBD1
CASSVGQGQEKLFF
TGCGCCAGCAGCGTGGGACAGGGCCAGGAAAAACTGTTTTTT
>TRBJ1-1|TRBV7-8|NA|NA
CASSSRDMNTEAFF
TGTGCCAGCAGCTCCCGGGATATGAACACTGAAGCTTTCTTT
>TRBJ1-1|TRBV24-1|NA|TRBD1
CATEGAENTEAFF
TGTGCCACCGAGGGGGCAGAGAACACTGAAGCTTTCTTT
>TRBJ1-2|TRBV27|once|NA
CASSSGDSYGYTF
TGTGCCAGCAGTTCGGGGGACTCCTATGGCTACACCTTC
>TRBJ1-2|TRBV3-1/TRBV3-2|NA|TRBD1
CASSQGDRELYGYTF
TGTGCCAGCAGCCAAGGAGACAGGGAACTCTATGGCTACACCTTC
>TRBJ2-2|TRBV25-1|once|TRBD1
CASSPQKGQGSTGELFF
TGTGCCAGCAGTCCCCAAAAGGGACAGGGTAGTACCGGGGAGCTGTTTTTT
>TRBJ2-7|TRBV20-1|NA|TRBD2
CSASLAGQYF
TGCAGTGCTAGCCTAGCGGGGCAGTACTTC
>TRBJ2-7|TRBV7-9|NA|NA
CASSSRDTSYEQYF
TGTGCCAGCAGCTCCCGGGACACCTCCTACGAGCAGTACTTC
>TRBJ2-7|TRBV19|once|TRBD2
CASSISVAGSYEQYF
TGTGCCAGTAGTATATCGGTAGCGGGGTCCTACGAGCAGTACTTC
>TRBJ1-5|TRBV19|NA|NA
CASSIAYRSNQPQHF
TGTGCCAGTAGTATAGCATACAGAAGCAATCAGCCCCAGCATTTT
>TRBJ2-5|TRBV6-1|NA|NA
CASSEGLKLGGETQYF
TGTGCCAGCAGTGAAGGCCTAAAACTTGGGGGGGAGACCCAGTACTTC
>TRBJ2-2|TRBV5-1|NA|TRBD2
CASSLPGTNIGELFF
TGCGCCAGCAGCCTGCCCGGGACTAATATCGGGGAGCTGTTTTTT
>TRBJ2-7|TRBV9|once|NA
CASSVGPLSYEQYF
TGTGCCAGCAGCGTAGGGCCGCTCTCCTACGAGCAGTACTTC
>TRBJ2-7|TRBV18|NA|TRBD1
CASSWDRNYEQYF
TGTGCCAGCTCGTGGGACAGAAACTACGAGCAGTACTTC
>TRBJ1-1|TRBV4-1|NA|NA
CASSRQYHTEAFF
TGCGCCAGCAGCCGCCAGTACCACACTGAAGCTTTCTTT
>TRBJ2-7|TRBV27|NA|NA
CASSPPEGDGVYEQYF
TGTGCCAGCAGTCCTCCCGAGGGGGATGGAGTTTACGAGCAGTACTTC
>TRBJ2-7|TRBV7-9|NA|NA
CASSSRPYEQYF
TGTGCCAGCAGCTCTAGGCCCTACGAGCAGTACTTC
>TRBJ1-2|TRBV6-5|NA|NA
CASSYSPGRIFYTF
TGTGCCAGCAGTTACTCGCCAGGGAGGATCTTCTACACCTTC
>TRBJ2-5|TRBV9|NA|TRBD2
CASSPKRGGLRETQYF
TGTGCCAGCAGCCCCAAGCGGGGGGGCCTCAGAGAGACCCAGTACTTC
>TRBJ2-1|TRBV9|NA|NA
CASSVEGGKQFF
TGTGCCAGCAGCGTAGAAGGCGGGAAGCAGTTCTTC
>TRBJ1-2|TRBV19|NA|NA
CASSMVREGIYNGYTF
TGTGCCAGTAGTATGGTGAGGGAAGGGATTTATAATGGCTACACCTTC
>TRBJ1-2|TRBV30|NA|NA
CAWSGTDYGYTF
TGTGCCTGGAGTGGGACAGACTATGGCTACACCTTC